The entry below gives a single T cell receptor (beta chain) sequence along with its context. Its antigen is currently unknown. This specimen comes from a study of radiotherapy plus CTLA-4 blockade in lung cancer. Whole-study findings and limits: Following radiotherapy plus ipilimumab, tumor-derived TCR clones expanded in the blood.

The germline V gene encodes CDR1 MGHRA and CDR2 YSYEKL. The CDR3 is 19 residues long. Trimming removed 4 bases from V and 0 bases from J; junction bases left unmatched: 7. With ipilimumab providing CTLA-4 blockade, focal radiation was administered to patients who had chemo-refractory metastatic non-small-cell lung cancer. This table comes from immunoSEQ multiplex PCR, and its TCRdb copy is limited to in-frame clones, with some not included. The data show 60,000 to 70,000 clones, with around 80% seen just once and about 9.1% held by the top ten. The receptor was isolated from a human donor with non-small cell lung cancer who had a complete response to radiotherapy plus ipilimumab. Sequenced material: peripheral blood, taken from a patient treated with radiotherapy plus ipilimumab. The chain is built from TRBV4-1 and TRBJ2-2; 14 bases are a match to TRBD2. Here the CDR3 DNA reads TGCGCCAGCAGCCTAGGGACTAGCGGGAGTTTAGCGAACACCGGGGAGCTGTTTTTT. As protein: CASSLGTSGSLANTGELFF.